The 17 T cell receptor beta chains in this list originate from one sample, sequenced in a study of Ad26.COV2.S vaccination and SARS-CoV-2 variants. Clones were sequenced by immunoSEQ multiplex PCR, and TCRdb holds only the in-frame ones, with some missing. In the table there are 300,000 to 400,000 clones, about 88% of which are singletons. Treatment of the sample: some 20 received Ad26.COV2.S at low or high dose, single or two shots; roughly five received placebo; per-sample allocation not given. Sampling was performed 63 days after the first vaccine or placebo injection. The sample here was peripheral blood, taken in a trial of Ad26.COV2.S vaccine versus placebo. All receptors derive from a person aged 18 to 59 who received the Ad26.COV2.S COVID-19 vaccine or a placebo.

The CDR3 is CASSLTPGVYGYTF. The CDR3 nucleotides are TGTGCCAGCAGCTTAACCCCGGGGGTCTATGGCTACACCTTC. V and J are TRBV7-2 and TRBJ1-2; possibly TRBD1 for D (5 bases). The ends were cut back, 2 bases at V and 4 bases at J, with 11 bases in the middle. CDR1 is SGHTA and CDR2 is FQGNSA in the germline V gene. The CDR3 is 14 residues long. Supplemented by reference TRBV7-2 and TRBJ1-2, the full variable domain reads GAGVSQSPSNKVTEKGKDVELRCDPISGHTALYWYRQSLGQGLEFLIYFQGNSAPDKSGLPSDRFSAERTGGSVSTLTIQRTQQEDSAVYLCASSLTPGVYGYTFGSGTRLTVV.

This chain links TRBV7-2 with TRBJ2-5; 8 bases are shared with TRBD2. From germline, CDR1 is SGHTA and CDR2 FQGNSA. V dropped 2 bases and J dropped 5; count of bases not matched to a gene: 10. The CDR3 is made up of 16 amino acids. The CDR3 nucleotides are TGTGCCAGCAGCTTATTTCTAGCGGGTGGCAGGGAGACCCAGTACTTC. Protein: CASSLFLAGGRETQYF. The whole variable domain, filled in from reference TRBV7-2 and TRBJ2-5, reads GAGVSQSPSNKVTEKGKDVELRCDPISGHTALYWYRQSLGQGLEFLIYFQGNSAPDKSGLPSDRFSAERTGGSVSTLTIQRTQQEDSAVYLCASSLFLAGGRETQYFGPGTRLLVL.

The chain recombines TRBV19 with TRBJ1-1; D is undetermined. The CDR3 contains 14 residues. V dropped 5 bases and J dropped 1 base, with 11 bases sitting between them. CDR1 LNHDA and CDR2 SQIVND come from the germline V gene (reference sequence). CDR3: CASSSVLWNTEAFF. As DNA, the CDR3 is TGTGCCAGTAGTTCGGTTTTGTGGAACACTGAAGCTTTCTTT.

The chain joins TRBV27 to TRBJ2-1; 9 bases fit TRBD2. J was trimmed by 2 bases and V by 1 base; bases with no gene match: 3. This CDR3 contains 16 residues. Per germline, CDR1 MNHEY and CDR2 SMNVEV (reference sequence). For the CDR3, the DNA is TGTGCCAGCAGTTTATGGGCGGGAGGGCCCTACAATGAGCAGTTCTTC. Translated: CASSLWAGGPYNEQFF.

The chain employs TRBV18 and TRBJ2-4, with 7 bases aligning to TRBD2. Germline CDR1 is KGHSH and CDR2 is LQKENI. CDR3 size: 15 residues. Unmatched junction bases numbered 6, after V lost 2 bases and J lost 5 bases. CDR3 sequence (DNA): TGTGCCAGCTCACCAAGGGGAAGCGGGGAAAACATTCAGTACTTC. Amino acid sequence: CASSPRGSGENIQYF. Filled out from reference TRBV18 and TRBJ2-4, the complete variable domain reads NAGVMQNPRHLVRRRGQEARLRCSPMKGHSHVYWYRQLPEEGLKFMVYLQKENIIDESGMPKERFSAEFPKEGPSILRIQQVVRGDSAAYFCASSPRGSGENIQYFGAGTRLSVL.

The chain uses TRBV7-2 and TRBJ2-7; D call uncertain. The CDR3 length is 12 residues. Germline CDR1 is SGHTA and CDR2 is FQGNSA. V lost 6 bases and J 1 base, leaving 7 bases between the germline ends. The CDR3 nucleotides read TGTGCCAGCAGTCAAATATCCTACGAGCAGTACTTC. The encoded protein is CASSQISYEQYF.

V usage is TRBV28 and J usage is TRBJ1-5, with D perhaps TRBD1 (6 bases). This CDR3 region has 15 residues. In germline, CDR1 is MDHEN, CDR2 SYDVKM. Trimming removed 2 bases at V and 7 bases at J, with 15 bases between. The CDR3 DNA follows: TGTGCCAGCAGTTTAGAGCACAGGGTAAGGCAGCCCCAGCATTTT. Protein product: CASSLEHRVRQPQHF. The full variable domain, rest sourced from reference TRBV28 and TRBJ1-5, is DVKVTQSSRYLVKRTGEKVFLECVQDMDHENMFWYRQDPGLGLRLIYFSYDVKMKEKGDIPEGYSVSREKKERFSLILESASTNQTSMYLCASSLEHRVRQPQHFGDGTRLSIL.

The chain employs TRBV5-4 and TRBJ1-2; 9 nucleotides agree with TRBD1. This CDR3 has 16 amino acids. CDR1 and CDR2 (germline): SGHNT, YYREEE (reference sequence). The ends lost 4 bases at V and 7 bases at J; junction bases unmatched: 14. The CDR3 DNA is TGTGCCAGCAGCACCCGGTCGACAGGGGGATTCGGTGGCTACACCTTC. This gives the protein CASSTRSTGGFGGYTF.

The chain joins TRBV19 to TRBJ1-2; the D is unclear. The V end lost 7 bases, the J end lost 5 bases, and 20 bases lay between the germline ends. Germline CDR1 is LNHDA and CDR2 is SQIVND (reference sequence). The CDR3 covers 15 residues. CDR3 region: CASTPGARWEYGYTF. As DNA, the CDR3 is TGTGCCAGTACCCCCGGAGCTCGTTGGGAGTATGGCTACACCTTC.

V usage is TRBV5-4 and J usage is TRBJ2-1; 12 bases line up with TRBD2. The V gene's germline CDR1 is SGHNT and CDR2 YYREEE (reference sequence). Unmatched junction bases numbered 6, after V lost 0 bases and J lost 8 bases. The CDR3 sequence is 16 residues long. The CDR3 DNA follows: TGTGCCAGCAGCTTGGGGGGACTAGCGGGTACCCATGAGCAGTTCTTC. Its protein is CASSLGGLAGTHEQFF.

The V and J genes are TRBV7-3 and TRBJ2-2, with a tentative D call TRBD2 (5 bases). CDR1 is SGHTA, CDR2 FQGTGA, per germline. The CDR3 length is 14 residues. V gave up 4 bases and J gave up 6 bases, with 12 bases separating them. The DNA of the CDR3 is TGTGCCAGCAGCTCACGGTCGGGATCCGGGGAGCTGTTTTTT. Its translation: CASSSRSGSGELFF.

The chain has TRBV7-2 and TRBJ2-3; D is ambiguous. This CDR3 has 16 residues. Germline V gene lookup returns CDR1 SGHTA and CDR2 FQGNSA. Trimming removed 1 base at V and 0 bases at J, with 11 bases between. CDR3 in amino acids: CASSLDSWYSTDTQYF. For the CDR3, the DNA is TGTGCCAGCAGCTTAGACAGCTGGTATAGCACAGATACGCAGTATTTT.

The gene calls are TRBV20-1 and TRBJ2-7; a possible D gene is TRBD2 (5 bases). Germline CDR1 and CDR2: DFQATT and SNEGSKA (reference sequence). V lost 3 bases and J lost 5, with 8 bases in between. The CDR3 is 11 amino acids. CDR3 loop: CSASPRDEQYF. CDR3 nucleotides: TGCAGTGCTAGCCCGAGGGACGAGCAGTACTTC.

The V call is TRBV6-5, the J call TRBJ2-7; TRBD1 agrees at 10 bases. V shed 4 bases, J shed 2 bases, and the junction held 2 bases outside the gene matches. The CDR3 has 14 residues. Germline CDR1 reads MNHEY; CDR2 reads SVGAGI. This chain's CDR3 is CASSFDRGPYEQYF. CDR3 DNA: TGTGCCAGCAGTTTCGACAGGGGGCCCTACGAGCAGTACTTC.

The V gene is TRBV18, the J gene TRBJ2-5; the D gene is possibly TRBD1 (6 bases). The V end lost 4 bases, the J end lost 0 bases, and 9 bases lay between the germline ends. CDR3 length: 14 amino acids. Germline V lookup: CDR1 KGHSH, CDR2 LQKENI. In DNA form, the CDR3 reads TGTGCCAGCTCACAAAGGGGGAACCAAGAGACCCAGTACTTC. As protein: CASSQRGNQETQYF.

The gene calls are TRBV5-8 and TRBJ2-7; no definite D call. CDR1 SGHTS and CDR2 YDEGEE come from the germline V gene. The CDR3 spans 14 residues. Deletions cut 6 bases from V and 4 bases from J, with 17 bases between. The CDR3 nucleotides read TGTGCCAGCACCCCGGGTGGGAAGGAATACGAGCAGTACTTC. It encodes CASTPGGKEYEQYF.

V usage is TRBV6-1 and J usage is TRBJ1-5; D perhaps matches TRBD1 (6 bases). The V and J ends lost 6 bases and 0 bases respectively, with 12 bases between them. From germline, CDR1 is MNHNS and CDR2 SASEGT. The CDR3 sequence is 15 residues long. The DNA of the CDR3 is TGTGCCAGCAGGCCATACAGGGATAGCAATCAGCCCCAGCATTTT. Translated, it gives CASRPYRDSNQPQHF.